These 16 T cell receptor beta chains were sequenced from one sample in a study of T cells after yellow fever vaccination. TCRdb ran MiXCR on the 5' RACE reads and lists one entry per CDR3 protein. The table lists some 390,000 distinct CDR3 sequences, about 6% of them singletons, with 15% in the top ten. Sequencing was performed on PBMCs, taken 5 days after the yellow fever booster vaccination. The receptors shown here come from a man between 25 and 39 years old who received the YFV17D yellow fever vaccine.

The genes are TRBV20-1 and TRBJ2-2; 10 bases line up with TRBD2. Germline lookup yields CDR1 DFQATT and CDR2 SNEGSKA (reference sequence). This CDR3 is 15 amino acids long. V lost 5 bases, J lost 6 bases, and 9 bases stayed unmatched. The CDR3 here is CSARSTSGMAGELFF. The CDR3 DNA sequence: TGCAGTGCTCGCTCTACTAGCGGGATGGCCGGGGAGCTGTTTTTT.

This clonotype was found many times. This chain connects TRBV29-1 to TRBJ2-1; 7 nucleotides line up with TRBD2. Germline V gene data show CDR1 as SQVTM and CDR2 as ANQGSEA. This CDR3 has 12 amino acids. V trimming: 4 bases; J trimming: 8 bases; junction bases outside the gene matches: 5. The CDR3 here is CSVGGRGDEQFF. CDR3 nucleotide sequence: TGCAGCGTTGGTGGGAGGGGCGATGAGCAGTTCTTC.

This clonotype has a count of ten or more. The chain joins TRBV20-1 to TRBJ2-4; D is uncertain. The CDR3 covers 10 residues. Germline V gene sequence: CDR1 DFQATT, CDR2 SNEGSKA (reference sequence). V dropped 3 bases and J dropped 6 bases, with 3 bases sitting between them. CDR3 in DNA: TGCAGTGCTAGGTTAAACATTCAGTACTTC. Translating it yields CSARLNIQYF.

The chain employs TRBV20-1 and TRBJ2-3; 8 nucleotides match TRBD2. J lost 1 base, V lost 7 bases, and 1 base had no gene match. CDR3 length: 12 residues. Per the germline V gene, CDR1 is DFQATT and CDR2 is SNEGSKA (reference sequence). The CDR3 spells CSVLAGTDTQYF. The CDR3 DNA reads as TGCAGTGTACTAGCGGGCACAGATACGCAGTATTTT.

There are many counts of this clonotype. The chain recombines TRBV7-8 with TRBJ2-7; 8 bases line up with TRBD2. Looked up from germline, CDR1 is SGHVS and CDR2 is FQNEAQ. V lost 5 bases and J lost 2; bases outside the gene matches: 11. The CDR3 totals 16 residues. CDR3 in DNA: TGTGCCAGCAGCCCAACCCGGACTAGCCGAACCTACGAGCAGTACTTC. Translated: CASSPTRTSRTYEQYF. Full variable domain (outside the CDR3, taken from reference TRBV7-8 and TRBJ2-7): GAGVSQSPRYKVAKRGQDVALRCDPISGHVSLFWYQQALGQGPEFLTYFQNEAQLDKSGLPSDRFFAERPEGSVSTLKIQRTQQEDSAVYLCASSPTRTSRTYEQYFGPGTRLTVT.

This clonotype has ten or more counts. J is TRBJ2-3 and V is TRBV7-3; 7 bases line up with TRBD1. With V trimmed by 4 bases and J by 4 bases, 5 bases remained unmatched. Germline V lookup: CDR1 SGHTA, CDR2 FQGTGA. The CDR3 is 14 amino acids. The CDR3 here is CASSSGQVPDTQYF. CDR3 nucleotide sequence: TGTGCCAGCAGCTCCGGACAGGTCCCAGATACGCAGTATTTT.

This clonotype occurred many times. CDR3 protein: CASSPWTSGRASKYF. The CDR3 coding sequence is TGTGCCAGCAGCCCATGGACTAGCGGGAGGGCCTCGAAGTACTTC. The chain has TRBV11-2 and TRBJ2-4; 15 bases align to TRBD2. Germline-derived CDR1 and CDR2 are SGHAT and FQNNGV. With 5 bases clipped from V and 14 bases from J, the junction kept 10 bases outside the gene matches. This CDR3 region has 15 residues.

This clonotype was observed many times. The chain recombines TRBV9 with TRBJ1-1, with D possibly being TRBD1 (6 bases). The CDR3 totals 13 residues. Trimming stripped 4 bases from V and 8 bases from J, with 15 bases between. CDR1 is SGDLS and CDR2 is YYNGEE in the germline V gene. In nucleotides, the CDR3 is TGTGCCAGCAGCCAAGACTCCGGGACAGAAGCTTTCTTT. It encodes CASSQDSGTEAFF.

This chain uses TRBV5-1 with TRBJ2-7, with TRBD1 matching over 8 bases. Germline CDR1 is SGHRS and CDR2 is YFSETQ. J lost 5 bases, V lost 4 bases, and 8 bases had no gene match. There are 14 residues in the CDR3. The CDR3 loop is CASSVPGQDDEQYF. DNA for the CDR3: TGCGCCAGCAGCGTCCCGGGACAGGACGACGAGCAGTACTTC.

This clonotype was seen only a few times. The CDR3 protein is CSARSGRAVNEQFF. In DNA, the CDR3 is TGCAGTGCTAGGAGCGGGAGGGCGGTCAATGAGCAGTTCTTC. This chain links TRBV20-1 with TRBJ2-1; 10 bases are a match to TRBD2. This CDR3 contains 14 residues. Germline CDR1 DFQATT, CDR2 SNEGSKA (reference sequence). V lost 3 bases to trimming and J lost 6 bases; unmatched junction nucleotides: 5.

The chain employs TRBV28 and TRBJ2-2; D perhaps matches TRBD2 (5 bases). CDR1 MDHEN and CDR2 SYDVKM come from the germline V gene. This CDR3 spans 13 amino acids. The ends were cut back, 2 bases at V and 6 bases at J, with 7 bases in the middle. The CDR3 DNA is TGTGCCAGCAGTTTACCTAGCCCCGGGGAGCTGTTTTTT. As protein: CASSLPSPGELFF.

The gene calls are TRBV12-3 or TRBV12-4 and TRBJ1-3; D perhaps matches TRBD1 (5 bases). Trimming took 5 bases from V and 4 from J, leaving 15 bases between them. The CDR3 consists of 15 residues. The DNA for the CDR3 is TGTGCCAGCAGTCGGCGGGGGGGTATAGGAAACACCATATATTTT. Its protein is CASSRRGGIGNTIYF.

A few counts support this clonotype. The CDR3 DNA follows: TGTGCCAGCAGTATACAGGCTCTGGGCTCTGGAAACACCATATATTTT. Amino acids: CASSIQALGSGNTIYF. This sequence joins TRBV12-3 or TRBV12-4 and TRBJ1-3; maybe TRBD1 (5 bases). The CDR3 is made up of 16 amino acids. The germline V and J ends were trimmed by 5 bases and 0 bases, with 14 bases remaining between them.

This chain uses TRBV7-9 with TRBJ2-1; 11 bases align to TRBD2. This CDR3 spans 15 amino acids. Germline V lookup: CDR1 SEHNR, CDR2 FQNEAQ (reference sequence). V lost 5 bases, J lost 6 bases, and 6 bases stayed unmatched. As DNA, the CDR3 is TGTGCCAGCAGCAGGCCCGGGACTAGCGGCAATGAGCAGTTCTTC. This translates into CASSRPGTSGNEQFF.

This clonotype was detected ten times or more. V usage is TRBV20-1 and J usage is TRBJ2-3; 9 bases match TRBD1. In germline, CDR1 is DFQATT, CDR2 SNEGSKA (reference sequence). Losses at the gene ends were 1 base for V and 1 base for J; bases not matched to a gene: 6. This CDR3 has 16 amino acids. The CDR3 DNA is TGCAGTGCTAGAGGAGTGTACAGGGGGCGCACAGATACGCAGTATTTT. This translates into CSARGVYRGRTDTQYF.

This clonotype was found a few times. CDR3 sequence reads: CASSLDAGLGQETQYF. For the CDR3, the DNA is TGCGCCAGCAGCTTGGATGCGGGGCTAGGCCAAGAGACCCAGTACTTC. The rearrangement links TRBV5-1 to TRBJ2-5; maybe TRBD2 (6 bases). CDR3 length: 16 amino acids. The V and J ends lost 0 bases and 1 base respectively, with 13 bases between them. Germline-derived CDR1 and CDR2 are SGHRS and YFSETQ.